This TCR beta chain came from a study of response to subunit inactivated influenza vaccine. Study-wide results and caveats: It was suggested by the authors that few new T cells are recruited by each seasonal influenza vaccination.

TCRdb analysed the RT-PCR reads with MiXCR anew, one entry per CDR3 protein. Of roughly 780,000 distinct CDR3 sequences in the sample, approximately 17% were seen once. The ends were cut back, 8 bases at V and 3 bases at J, with 20 bases in the middle. The CDR3 loop spans 16 amino acids. Looked up from germline, CDR1 is MNHEY and CDR2 is SVGEGT. In regard to this clonotype: The antigen is undetermined.

The chain is built from TRBV6-2 or TRBV6-3 and TRBJ2-1; tentatively, D is TRBD2 (5 bases). The TCR comes from a man aged 50 or older who received an inactivated influenza vaccine. The input for sequencing was PBMCs from blood, taken 4 to 6 days after vaccination. This CDR3 reads CASLLSRAIGYNEQFF. The CDR3 region has the DNA TGTGCCAGCCTACTTTCGCGGGCTATAGGCTACAATGAGCAGTTCTTC.